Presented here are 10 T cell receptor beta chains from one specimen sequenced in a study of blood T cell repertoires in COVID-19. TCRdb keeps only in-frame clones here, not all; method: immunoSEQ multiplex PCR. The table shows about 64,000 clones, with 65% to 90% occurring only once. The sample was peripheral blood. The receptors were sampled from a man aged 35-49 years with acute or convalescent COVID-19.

DNA of the CDR3: TGTGCCAGCAGCGTAGCCTCTGACACCTCCTACGAGCAGTACTTC. Translating gives CASSVASDTSYEQYF. The chain is built from TRBV9 and TRBJ2-7; no reliable D call. Trimming cost V 0 bases and J 0 bases, with 10 bases left between them. CDR1 is SGDLS, CDR2 YYNGEE, per germline. The CDR3 has 15 amino acids.

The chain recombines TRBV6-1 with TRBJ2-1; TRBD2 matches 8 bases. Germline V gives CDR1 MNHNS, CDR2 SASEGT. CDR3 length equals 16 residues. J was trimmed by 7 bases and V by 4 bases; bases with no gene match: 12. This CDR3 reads CASSVLDGGAWNEQFF. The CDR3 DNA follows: TGTGCCAGCAGTGTCCTAGACGGGGGGGCATGGAATGAGCAGTTCTTC.

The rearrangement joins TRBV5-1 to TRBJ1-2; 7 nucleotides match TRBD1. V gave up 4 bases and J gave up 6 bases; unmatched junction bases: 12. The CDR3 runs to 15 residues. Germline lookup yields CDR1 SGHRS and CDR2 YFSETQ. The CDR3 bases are TGCGCCAGCAGCAGAGGACAGGCATCAGGGGATGGCTACACCTTC. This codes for CASSRGQASGDGYTF.

The CDR3 loop reads CASSLGQFDTEAFF. CDR3 DNA sequence: TGCGCCAGCAGCTTGGGGCAGTTTGATACTGAAGCTTTCTTT. This chain links TRBV5-1 with TRBJ1-1, with D unresolved. Trimming pared 0 bases from V and 5 bases from J, leaving 11 bases between. The CDR3 covers 14 residues. Germline V gene sequence: CDR1 SGHRS, CDR2 YFSETQ.

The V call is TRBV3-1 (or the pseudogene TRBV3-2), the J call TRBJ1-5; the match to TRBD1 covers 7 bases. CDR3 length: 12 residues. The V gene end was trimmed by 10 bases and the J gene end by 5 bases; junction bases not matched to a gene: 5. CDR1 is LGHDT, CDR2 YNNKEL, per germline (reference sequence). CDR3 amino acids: CATNTGDQPQHF. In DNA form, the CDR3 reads TGTGCCACCAATACAGGGGATCAGCCCCAGCATTTT.

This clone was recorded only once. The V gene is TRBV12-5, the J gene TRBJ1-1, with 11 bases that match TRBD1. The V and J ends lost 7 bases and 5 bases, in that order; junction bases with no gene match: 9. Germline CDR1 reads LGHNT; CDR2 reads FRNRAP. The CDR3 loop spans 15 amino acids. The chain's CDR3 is CASAWDRGTLTEAFF. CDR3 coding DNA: TGTGCTAGTGCCTGGGACAGGGGGACGTTGACTGAAGCTTTCTTT. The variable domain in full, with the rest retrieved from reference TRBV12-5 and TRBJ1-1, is DARVTQTPRHKVTEMGQEVTMRCQPILGHNTVFWYRQTMMQGLELLAYFRNRAPLDDSGMPKDRFSAEMPDATLATLKIQPSEPRDSAVYFCASAWDRGTLTEAFFGQGTRLTVV.

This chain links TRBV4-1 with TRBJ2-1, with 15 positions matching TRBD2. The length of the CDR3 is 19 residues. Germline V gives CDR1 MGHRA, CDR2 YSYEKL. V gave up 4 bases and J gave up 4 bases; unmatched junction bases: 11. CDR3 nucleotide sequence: TGCGCCAGCAGCCTAACACCGGGACTAGCGGGGGGCGCGTACAATGAGCAGTTCTTC. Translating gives CASSLTPGLAGGAYNEQFF.

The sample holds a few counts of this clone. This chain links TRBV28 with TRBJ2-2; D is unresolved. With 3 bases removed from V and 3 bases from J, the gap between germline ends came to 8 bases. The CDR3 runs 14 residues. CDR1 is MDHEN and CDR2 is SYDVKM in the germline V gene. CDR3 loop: CASSFGRYTGELFF. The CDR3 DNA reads TGTGCCAGCAGTTTTGGGCGTTACACCGGGGAGCTGTTTTTT.

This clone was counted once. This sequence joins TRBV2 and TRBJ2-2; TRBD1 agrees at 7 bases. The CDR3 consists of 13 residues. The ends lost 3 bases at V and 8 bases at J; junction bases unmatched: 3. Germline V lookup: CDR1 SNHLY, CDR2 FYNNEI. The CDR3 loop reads CASSEPGQGELFF. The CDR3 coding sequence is TGTGCCAGCAGTGAGCCGGGACAGGGGGAGCTGTTTTTT.

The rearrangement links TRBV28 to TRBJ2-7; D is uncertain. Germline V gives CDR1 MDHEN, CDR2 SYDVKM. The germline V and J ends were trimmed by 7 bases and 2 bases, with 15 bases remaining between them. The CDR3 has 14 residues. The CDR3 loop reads CASTEADVAYEQYF. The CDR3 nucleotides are TGTGCCAGCACAGAGGCCGATGTGGCCTACGAGCAGTACTTC.